This T cell receptor beta chain was sequenced for a study of radiation and T cells in renal cell carcinoma. Sequencing used immunoSEQ multiplex PCR; TCRdb keeps in-frame clones, though not all of them. In the table there are about 140,000 clones, 75% to 90% of which are singletons. For this clone: Its specificity is not known.

Time point of the sample: baseline pretreatment blood. The treatment here: 15 Gy SBRT to primary tumor, nephrectomy 4 weeks later. After SBRT, blood was collected at 2 and 4 weeks, plus baseline. The tumor was a clear cell renal cell carcinoma. Study-wide results and caveats: Baseline intratumoral clonotype presence is unknown without pretreatment biopsies.

The specimen was blood, collected from a patient whose treatment included radiotherapy and nephrectomy. This TCR came from a woman aged 50 to 60 with renal cell carcinoma.

CDR3 sequence: CASSISGHQPQHF. In DNA form, the CDR3 reads TGTGCCAGTAGTATATCAGGACATCAGCCCCAGCATTTT. J is TRBJ1-5 and V is TRBV19; unclear D gene. There are 13 residues in the CDR3. V lost 2 bases and J 5 bases, leaving 7 bases between the germline ends. From germline, CDR1 is LNHDA and CDR2 SQIVND (reference sequence).